The sequence of this TCR beta chain was determined in a study of T-cell memory formation after mild COVID-19. MiXCR was run by TCRdb on the 5' RACE reads, yielding one entry per CDR3 protein. The sample shows about 410,000 distinct CDR3 sequences, about 20% of them seen only once. Study-level results: Clones which contracted sat mainly in CM and EM if CD4+, and in EMRA if CD8+. SARS-CoV-2 specificity was not confirmed for second-wave clones peaking on day 37.

As regards this clonotype: Its antigen is not identified.

There are 15 residues in the CDR3. CDR1 is ENHRY, CDR2 SYGVKD, per germline. V was clipped by 6 bases and J by 8 bases, with 22 bases between them. The clonotype was recovered from a man aged 18 to 35 who had mild COVID-19 (a few samples of this study predate the infection). Cell type and time point are not known. The rearrangement uses TRBV10-3 and TRBJ1-1, with D tentatively TRBD1 (5 bases). Input material: PBMCs or a T cell subset sorted from them (not recorded which). The CDR3 loop is CAISLSSGPSPEAFF. CDR3 in DNA: TGTGCCATCAGCCTAAGCTCGGGACCCTCTCCAGAAGCTTTCTTT.